The next 6 T cell receptor beta chains were all read from a single sample in a study of siplizumab effects on memory and regulatory T cells. Assay used: immunoSEQ multiplex PCR; TCRdb lists only in-frame clones, some missing. Of approximately 100,000 clones listed, 90% to 95% are singletons. Material: non-Treg CD4+ T cells sorted from blood. The source is a human donor in good health.

This chain joins TRBV15 and TRBJ1-1, with D unclear. CDR1 and CDR2 (germline): LNHNV, YYDKDF (reference sequence). V shed 3 bases and J shed 3 bases, with 11 bases lying between them. The CDR3 length is 14 residues. CDR3 protein: CATSRRRRDTEAFF. The CDR3 DNA sequence: TGTGCCACCAGCAGGAGACGGAGGGACACTGAAGCTTTCTTT.

The chain carries TRBV30 and TRBJ1-5; 8 nucleotides agree with TRBD1. CDR1 and CDR2 from the germline V gene are GTSNPN and SVGIG (reference sequence). Unmatched junction bases numbered 10, after V lost 3 bases and J lost 9 bases. The CDR3 totals 14 residues. CDR3 residues: CAWSYGQGIRPQHF. The CDR3 DNA reads TGTGCCTGGAGCTATGGACAGGGAATACGGCCCCAGCATTTT.

The chain carries TRBV7-3 and TRBJ2-3; D gene uncertain. The CDR3 is made up of 13 amino acids. V was trimmed by 6 bases and J by 5 bases, leaving 12 bases between them. From germline, CDR1 is SGHTA and CDR2 FQGTGA. In DNA, the CDR3 is TGTGCCAGCAGAGGCGTAAAGGGAGATACGCAGTATTTT. It translates to CASRGVKGDTQYF.

The V gene is TRBV28, the J gene TRBJ2-3; 7 positions agree with TRBD1. V dropped 2 bases and J dropped 2; count of bases not matched to a gene: 4. CDR1 is MDHEN, CDR2 SYDVKM, per germline. The CDR3 is 15 amino acids. This CDR3 reads CASSLEGATTDTQYF. The DNA of the CDR3 is TGTGCCAGCAGTTTAGAGGGGGCGACCACAGATACGCAGTATTTT.

This clone turned up a few times. The chain employs TRBV7-8 and TRBJ2-1, with D unclear. This CDR3 contains 14 residues. Germline V CDR1 and CDR2: SGHVS, FQNEAQ. V lost 6 bases and J 4 bases, leaving 13 bases between the germline ends. The CDR3 DNA follows: TGTGCCAGCAGTCCACTTATAGTGTACAATGAGCAGTTCTTC. It encodes CASSPLIVYNEQFF.

The rearrangement links TRBV15 to TRBJ2-5; D is possibly TRBD2 (5 bases). V was clipped by 0 bases and J by 5 bases, with 16 bases between them. This CDR3 comprises 16 residues. CDR1 is LNHNV, CDR2 YYDKDF, per germline (reference sequence). As DNA, the CDR3 is TGTGCCACCAGCAGAGATGATCGCCTAGCCGCGGAGACCCAGTACTTC. Encoded protein: CATSRDDRLAAETQYF.